Below are 10 T cell receptor beta chains sequenced from a single sample in a study of T-cell reconstitution after alpha-beta-depleted transplantation in children. It was with unique molecular identifiers that the TCRbeta library was prepared. TCRdb itself ran the PCR reads through MiXCR, one entry per CDR3 protein. The sample lists roughly 240,000 distinct CDR3 sequences, less than 9% seen once, with 6.3% in the top ten. The specimen was PBMCs, mostly from graft donor cells, collected 180 days after TCRalphabeta/CD19-depleted stem cell transplant. The receptors originated from a male patient under 18 who had a stem cell transplant for acute lymphoblastic leukemia, so the T cells may come from the graft donor.

This clonotype was observed at least ten times. The rearrangement uses TRBV9 and TRBJ2-1, with D possibly called TRBD1 or TRBD2 (6 bases each). Trimming stripped 4 bases from V and 9 bases from J, with 20 bases between. CDR1 is SGDLS and CDR2 is YYNGEE in the germline V gene. This CDR3 is built from 15 residues. CDR3 residues: CASSSPLRGHGEQFF. The CDR3 region has the DNA TGTGCCAGCAGCTCCCCCCTCCGGGGGCACGGTGAGCAGTTCTTC.

This clonotype was seen ten or more times. The chain uses TRBV3-1 and TRBJ2-1; unclear D gene. This CDR3 comprises 16 residues. The germline V gene encodes CDR1 LGHDT and CDR2 YNNKEL (reference sequence). The V end lost 0 bases, the J end lost 6 bases, and 15 bases lay between the germline ends. CDR3 coding DNA: TGTGCCAGCAGCCAAGATCCAGTACCTTCCCCCAATGAGCAGTTCTTC. Translation gives CASSQDPVPSPNEQFF.

There are many counts of this clonotype. V is TRBV20-1 and J is TRBJ2-3; maybe TRBD2 (6 bases). Per the germline V gene, CDR1 is DFQATT and CDR2 is SNEGSKA (reference sequence). This CDR3 has 15 amino acids. The germline V and J ends were trimmed by 3 bases and 3 bases, with 16 bases remaining between them. CDR3: CSARVGTLGTDTQYF. In nucleotides, the CDR3 is TGCAGTGCTAGGGTCGGGACTCTCGGAACAGATACGCAGTATTTT.

The CDR3 region is CASSQGRLFETQYF. CDR3 DNA sequence: TGTGCCAGCAGCCAGGGGCGTCTCTTCGAGACCCAGTACTTC. The V and J genes are TRBV6-1 and TRBJ2-5; D might be TRBD1 (6 bases). CDR3 length: 14 residues. V gave up 6 bases and J gave up 5 bases, with 16 bases separating them. Germline V lookup: CDR1 MNHNS, CDR2 SASEGT.

There are many counts of this clonotype. This rearrangement joins TRBV7-2 to TRBJ2-1; D remains ambiguous. Trimming cost V 3 bases and J 0 bases, with 12 bases left between them. CDR1 is SGHTA and CDR2 is FQGNSA in the germline V gene. The CDR3 spans 16 residues. The CDR3 region is CASSFGAPGSYNEQFF. The CDR3 DNA reads as TGTGCCAGCAGCTTCGGCGCCCCTGGCTCCTACAATGAGCAGTTCTTC.

This clonotype was counted many times. The gene calls are TRBV27 and TRBJ2-2; TRBD1 might be the D (6 bases). The germline gives CDR1 MNHEY, CDR2 SMNVEV (reference sequence). V was pared by 2 bases and J by 0 bases, with 19 bases between. The CDR3 covers 19 residues. The CDR3 DNA follows: TGTGCCAGCAGTTTAAGGGGGATTTCGCCACCGCCGAACACCGGGGAGCTGTTTTTT. Translated: CASSLRGISPPPNTGELFF.

This clonotype showed up many times. The V and J genes are TRBV5-1 and TRBJ1-2; 9 bases align to TRBD1. After removal of 4 bases from V and 3 bases from J, the junction contained 7 bases not matched to a gene. Per germline, CDR1 SGHRS and CDR2 YFSETQ. The CDR3 runs to 15 residues. This CDR3 reads CASSHGTGHDYGYTF. Written as DNA, the CDR3 is TGCGCCAGCAGCCACGGGACAGGGCATGACTATGGCTACACCTTC.

This clonotype was found many times. This chain links TRBV6-1 with TRBJ2-4; D unclear. This CDR3 comprises 16 residues. V was pared by 5 bases and J by 0 bases, with 14 bases between. The V gene's germline CDR1 is MNHNS and CDR2 SASEGT. CDR3 coding DNA: TGTGCCAGCAGTACCCCGTGGGTTCTAGCCAAAAACATTCAGTACTTC. Encoded protein: CASSTPWVLAKNIQYF.

At least ten counts were recorded for this clonotype. The rearrangement links TRBV5-1 to TRBJ2-1, with TRBD2 identical over 10 bases. Germline CDR1 and CDR2: SGHRS and YFSETQ. V lost 4 bases to trimming and J lost 5 bases; unmatched junction nucleotides: 12. This CDR3 comprises 17 residues. CDR3 in amino acids: CASSPPSTSGVDNEQFF. CDR3 DNA sequence: TGCGCCAGCAGCCCCCCCAGCACTAGCGGGGTCGACAATGAGCAGTTCTTC. Complete variable domain (other parts from reference TRBV5-1 and TRBJ2-1): KAGVTQTPRYLIKTRGQQVTLSCSPISGHRSVSWYQQTPGQGLQFLFEYFSETQRNKGNFPGRFSGRQFSNSRSEMNVSTLELGDSALYLCASSPPSTSGVDNEQFFGPGTRLTVL.

This clonotype appeared many times. This chain links TRBV20-1 with TRBJ1-2; 12 bases align to TRBD1. Per germline, CDR1 DFQATT and CDR2 SNEGSKA (reference sequence). This CDR3 is built from 14 residues. V shed 3 bases and J 7 bases; nucleotides not matched to a gene: 6. The CDR3 spells CSASSGTGGFGYTF. As DNA, the CDR3 is TGCAGTGCTAGCTCCGGGACAGGGGGCTTTGGCTACACCTTC.